The rows below give T cell receptor beta chains drawn from one sample of a study of T cell clones after liver transplantation. Data came from immunoSEQ multiplex PCR; TCRdb stores just in-frame clones and leaves some out. The repertoire has fewer than 110,000 clones, 80% to 90% of them found once; the top ten carry about 3%. Sequences were derived from CD4+ T cells from blood, sampled 45 to 50 months after liver transplant. The receptors shown here come from a human patient who received a liver transplant. T cells may partly derive from the graft donor. The CDR3 runs from the conserved cysteine through the conserved F or W. A D gene is named only where the DNA matches it firmly. Clone size is given for some rows only: seen once, a few or many times, or a class if the clone is expanded.

d_call	clone_size	v_call	j_call	cdr3_aa	cdr3_nt
TRBD1	-	TRBV7-9	TRBJ2-7	CASSLTGGSYEQYF	TGTGCCAGCAGCTTAACAGGGGGATCCTACGAGCAGTACTTC
-	-	TRBV6-5	TRBJ1-5	CASKTGRQPQHF	TGTGCCAGCAAAACAGGGCGCCAGCCCCAGCATTTT
-	-	TRBV19	TRBJ2-2	CASSISRLTGELFF	TGTGCCAGTAGTATTAGCAGATTAACCGGGGAGCTGTTTTTT
TRBD1	-	TRBV19	TRBJ2-1	CASSIAVTGGNEQFF	TGTGCCAGTAGTATAGCGGTAACAGGGGGCAATGAGCAGTTCTTC
-	-	TRBV28	TRBJ1-2	CASSLGGPGGGYTF	TGTGCCAGCAGTTTAGGAGGGCCCGGGGGGGGCTACACCTTC
-	once	TRBV2	TRBJ2-7	CASSYRLGGSYEQYF	TGTGCCAGCAGTTATAGACTGGGGGGTTCCTACGAGCAGTACTTC
TRBD2	-	TRBV6-5	TRBJ2-7	CASSFLGLAAIYEQYF	TGTGCCAGCAGTTTCTTGGGGCTAGCGGCAATCTACGAGCAGTACTTC
-	medium-sized	TRBV20-1	TRBJ2-7	CSASRIYEQYF	TGCAGTGCCTCGAGGATCTACGAGCAGTACTTC
-	few	TRBV28	TRBJ1-2	CASRPRDGYGYTF	TGTGCCAGCAGGCCCCGGGACGGATATGGCTACACCTTC
-	-	TRBV7-8	TRBJ2-5	CASSFTYTAKETQYF	TGTGCCAGCAGCTTTACTTACACCGCCAAGGAGACCCAGTACTTC
TRBD1	-	TRBV2	TRBJ2-5	CASRLQGARQQTQYF	TGTGCCAGCAGATTGCAGGGGGCCCGTCAACAGACCCAGTACTTC
-	few	TRBV7-6	TRBJ1-3	CASSLGYQENTIYF	TGTGCCAGCAGCTTAGGGTATCAGGAAAACACCATATATTTT
TRBD2	-	TRBV4-1	TRBJ2-5	CASSLGLAASTRETQYF	TGCGCCAGCAGCCTGGGACTAGCGGCCTCAACGCGAGAGACCCAGTACTTC
-	-	TRBV5-4	TRBJ2-1	CASSLEYFSSYNEQFF	TGTGCCAGCAGCTTGGAGTACTTCAGCTCCTACAATGAGCAGTTCTTC
-	-	TRBV15	TRBJ2-3	CATSRDGGIGTDTQYF	TGTGCCACCAGCAGAGATGGGGGTATCGGCACAGATACGCAGTATTTT
-	-	TRBV6-6	TRBJ2-7	CASSYISSYEQYF	TGTGCCAGCAGTTATATCTCTTCCTACGAGCAGTACTTC
-	-	TRBV5-4	TRBJ2-7	CASSLGGGPTYEQYF	TGTGCCAGCAGCTTGGGCGGGGGCCCCACCTACGAGCAGTACTTC
-	-	TRBV18	TRBJ1-1	CASSPKRLDTEAFF	TGTGCCAGCTCACCGAAACGTCTAGACACTGAAGCTTTCTTT
-	-	TRBV11-2	TRBJ1-3	CASSLVMGMGTIYF	TGTGCCAGCAGCTTAGTGATGGGAATGGGCACCATATATTTT
-	few	TRBV9	TRBJ1-2	CASSDSVYGYTF	TGTGCCAGCAGCGACTCAGTGTATGGCTACACCTTC
TRBD2	few	TRBV7-7	TRBJ2-2	CASSLGLAGDTGELFF	TGTGCCAGCAGCTTAGGACTAGCGGGAGACACCGGGGAGCTGTTTTTT
TRBD1	-	TRBV11-3	TRBJ2-5	CASSSTGVETQYF	TGTGCCAGCAGCTCGACAGGGGTAGAGACCCAGTACTTC
-	once	TRBV6-6	TRBJ1-2	CASSVAARYGYTF	TGTGCCAGCAGTGTTGCGGCCCGCTATGGCTACACCTTC
-	few	TRBV5-1	TRBJ2-1	CASSLGDSKTYNEQFF	TGCGCCAGCAGCTTGGGGGACTCGAAGACCTACAATGAGCAGTTCTTC
TRBD1	-	TRBV6-5	TRBJ1-2	CASRPQGEGGYTF	TGTGCCAGCAGACCCCAGGGGGAGGGTGGCTACACCTTC
-	-	TRBV13	TRBJ1-2	CASMLLRGVYAGYTF	TGTGCCAGCATGTTGTTGAGGGGTGTCTATGCGGGCTACACCTTC
TRBD1	-	TRBV7-6	TRBJ1-1	CASSSWTGETEAFF	TGTGCCAGCAGCTCCTGGACAGGGGAGACTGAAGCTTTCTTT
-	-	TRBV7-2	TRBJ1-2	CASSLSQGFGFYGYTF	TGTGCCAGCAGCTTATCCCAGGGATTTGGATTCTATGGCTACACCTTC
-	-	TRBV15	TRBJ1-2	CATTPELLTNYGYTF	TGTGCCACCACACCAGAACTACTAACTAACTATGGCTACACCTTC
-	-	TRBV28	TRBJ2-7	CASSFPLSGLPVGQYF	TGTGCCAGCAGTTTCCCCCTGTCCGGACTGCCGGTGGGGCAGTACTTC
-	once	TRBV28	TRBJ2-1	CASSPPFRVPYNEQFF	TGTGCCAGCAGCCCCCCATTCCGGGTTCCCTACAATGAGCAGTTCTTC
-	-	TRBV6-5	TRBJ1-2	CASSLAGDTYGYTF	TGTGCCAGCAGTTTAGCCGGGGACACCTATGGCTACACCTTC
TRBD1	once	TRBV29-1	TRBJ2-1	CSVGRTGSSYNEQFF	TGCAGCGTCGGAAGGACAGGGAGCTCCTACAATGAGCAGTTCTTC
-	few	TRBV28	TRBJ1-2	CASSSAGRENYGYTF	TGTGCCAGCAGTTCTGCAGGGAGGGAAAACTATGGCTACACCTTC
-	-	TRBV28	TRBJ1-4	CASTQPGASNEKLFF	TGTGCCAGCACTCAACCGGGGGCCTCTAATGAAAAACTGTTTTTT
TRBD1	-	TRBV7-8	TRBJ2-7	CASIPDRISYEQYF	TGTGCCAGCATCCCGGACAGGATCTCCTACGAGCAGTACTTC